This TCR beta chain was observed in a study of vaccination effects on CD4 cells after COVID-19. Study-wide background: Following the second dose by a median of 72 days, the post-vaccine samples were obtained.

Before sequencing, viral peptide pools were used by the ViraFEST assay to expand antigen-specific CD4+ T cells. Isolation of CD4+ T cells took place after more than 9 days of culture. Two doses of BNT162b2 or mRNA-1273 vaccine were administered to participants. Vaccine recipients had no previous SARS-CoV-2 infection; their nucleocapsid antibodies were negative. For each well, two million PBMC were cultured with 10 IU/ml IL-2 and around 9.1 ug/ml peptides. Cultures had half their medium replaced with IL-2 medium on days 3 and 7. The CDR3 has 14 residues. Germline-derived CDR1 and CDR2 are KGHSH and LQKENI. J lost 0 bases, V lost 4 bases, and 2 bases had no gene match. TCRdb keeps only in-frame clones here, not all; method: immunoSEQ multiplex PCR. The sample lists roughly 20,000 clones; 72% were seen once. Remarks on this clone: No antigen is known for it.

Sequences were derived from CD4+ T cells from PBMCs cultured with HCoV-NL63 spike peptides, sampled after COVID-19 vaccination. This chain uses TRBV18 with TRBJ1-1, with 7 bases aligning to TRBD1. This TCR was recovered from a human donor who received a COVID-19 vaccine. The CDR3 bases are TGTGCCAGCTCACGGCAGGGGGTGAACACTGAAGCTTTCTTT. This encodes CASSRQGVNTEAFF.